The clone carrying this T cell receptor beta chain occurred many times. This sample was included in a study of Graves' ophthalmopathy and Graves' hyperthyroidism. RNA transcripts were the source from which TCR beta CDR3 regions were amplified. An opening RT-PCR round employed HTBI primers and preceded a second-round multiplex PCR. TCRdb reprocessed the multiplex PCR reads with MiXCR, giving one entry per CDR3 protein. This table holds a few hundred thousand distinct CDR3 sequences, approximately 17% found once. The germline CDR1 and CDR2 sequences are MDHEN and SYDVKM. V shed 5 bases and J shed 0 bases, with 14 bases lying between them. This CDR3 comprises 15 residues.

Material: peripheral blood. The chain employs TRBV28 and TRBJ2-7, with D hard to call. This sequence was found in an adult woman with stable Graves' hyperthyroidism. The CDR3 DNA is TGTGCCAGCAGTGCCGGCGGTTCAAGCTCCTACGAGCAGTACTTC. It encodes CASSAGGSSSYEQYF. The full variable domain, rest sourced from reference TRBV28 and TRBJ2-7, is DVKVTQSSRYLVKRTGEKVFLECVQDMDHENMFWYRQDPGLGLRLIYFSYDVKMKEKGDIPEGYSVSREKKERFSLILESASTNQTSMYLCASSAGGSSSYEQYFGPGTRLTVT.